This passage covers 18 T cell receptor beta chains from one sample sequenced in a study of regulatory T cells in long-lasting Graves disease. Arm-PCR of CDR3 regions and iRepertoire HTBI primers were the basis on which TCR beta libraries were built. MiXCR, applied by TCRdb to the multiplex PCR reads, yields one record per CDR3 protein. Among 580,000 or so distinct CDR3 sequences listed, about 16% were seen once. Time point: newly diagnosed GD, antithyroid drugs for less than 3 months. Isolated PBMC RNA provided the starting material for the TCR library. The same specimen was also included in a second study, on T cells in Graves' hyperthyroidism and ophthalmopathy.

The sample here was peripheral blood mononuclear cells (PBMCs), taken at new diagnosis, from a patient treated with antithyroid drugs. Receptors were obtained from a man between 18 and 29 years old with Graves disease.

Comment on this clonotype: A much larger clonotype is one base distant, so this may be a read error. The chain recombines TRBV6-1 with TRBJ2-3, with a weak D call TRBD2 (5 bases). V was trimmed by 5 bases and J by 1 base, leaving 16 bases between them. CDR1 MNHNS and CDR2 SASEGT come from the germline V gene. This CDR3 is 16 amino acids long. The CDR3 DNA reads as TGTGCCAGCAGTACCCACGGGATTCGGGGCACAGATACGCAGTATTTT. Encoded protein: CASSTHGIRGTDTQYF.

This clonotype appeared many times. CDR3 coding DNA: TGTGCCAGCAGTTTACAGGGACTAGCGGGAGGCGGTGAGCAGTTCTTC. This gives the protein CASSLQGLAGGGEQFF. The chain uses TRBV2 and TRBJ2-1, with TRBD2 matching 15 bases. Germline trimming cut 5 bases from V and 9 bases from J; bases unmatched to any gene: 8. The length of the CDR3 is 16 residues. Germline-derived CDR1 and CDR2 are SNHLY and FYNNEI.

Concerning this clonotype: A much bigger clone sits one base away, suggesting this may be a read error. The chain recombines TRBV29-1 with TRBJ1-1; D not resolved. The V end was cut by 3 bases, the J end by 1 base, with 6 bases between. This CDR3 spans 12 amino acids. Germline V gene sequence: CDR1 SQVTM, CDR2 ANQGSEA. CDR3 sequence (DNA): TGCAGCGTTGATTCAGGGAACACTGAAGCTTTCTTT. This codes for CSVDSGNTEAFF.

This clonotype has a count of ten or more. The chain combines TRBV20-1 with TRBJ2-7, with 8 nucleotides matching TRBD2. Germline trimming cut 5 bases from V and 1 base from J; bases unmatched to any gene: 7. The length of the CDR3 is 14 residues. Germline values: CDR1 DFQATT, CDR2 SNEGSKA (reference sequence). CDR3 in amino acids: CSAPGGLGSYEQYF. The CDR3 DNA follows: TGCAGTGCTCCCGGGGGACTAGGTTCCTACGAGCAGTACTTC.

In nucleotides, the CDR3 is TGTGCCAGCAGCGCCACAGGGAATTCGGATGAAAAACTGTTTTTT. As protein: CASSATGNSDEKLFF. This chain joins TRBV3-1 and TRBJ1-4; possibly TRBD1 for D (6 bases). CDR3 length: 15 amino acids. Per germline, CDR1 LGHDT and CDR2 YNNKEL (reference sequence). V lost 5 bases to trimming and J lost 6 bases, with 16 bases between them.

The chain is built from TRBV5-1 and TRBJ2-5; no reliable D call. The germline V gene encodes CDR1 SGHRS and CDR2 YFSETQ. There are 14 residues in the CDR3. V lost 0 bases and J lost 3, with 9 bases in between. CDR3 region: CASSLVFGEETQYF. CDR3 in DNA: TGCGCCAGCAGCTTGGTTTTCGGCGAAGAGACCCAGTACTTC.

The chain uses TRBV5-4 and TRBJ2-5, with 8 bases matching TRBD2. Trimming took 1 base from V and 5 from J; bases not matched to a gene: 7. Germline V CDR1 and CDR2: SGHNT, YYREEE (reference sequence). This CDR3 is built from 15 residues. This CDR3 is CASSLLTGGGETQYF. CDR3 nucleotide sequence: TGTGCCAGCAGCTTGCTTACGGGAGGGGGGGAGACCCAGTACTTC.

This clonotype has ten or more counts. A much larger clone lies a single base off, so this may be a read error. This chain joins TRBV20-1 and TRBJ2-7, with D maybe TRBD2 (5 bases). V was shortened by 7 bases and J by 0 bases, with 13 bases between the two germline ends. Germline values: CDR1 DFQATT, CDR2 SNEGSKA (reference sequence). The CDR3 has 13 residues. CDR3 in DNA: TGCAGTGAAGCGGAACTAGTCTCCTACGAGCAGTACTTC. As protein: CSEAELVSYEQYF.

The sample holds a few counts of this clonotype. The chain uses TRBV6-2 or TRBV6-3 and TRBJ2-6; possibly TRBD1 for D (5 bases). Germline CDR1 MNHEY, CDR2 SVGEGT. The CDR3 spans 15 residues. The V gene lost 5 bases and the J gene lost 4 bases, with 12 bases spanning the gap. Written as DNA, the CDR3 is TGTGCCAGCAGTCCCGGACAATCCGGGGCCAACGTCCTGACTTTC. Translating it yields CASSPGQSGANVLTF.

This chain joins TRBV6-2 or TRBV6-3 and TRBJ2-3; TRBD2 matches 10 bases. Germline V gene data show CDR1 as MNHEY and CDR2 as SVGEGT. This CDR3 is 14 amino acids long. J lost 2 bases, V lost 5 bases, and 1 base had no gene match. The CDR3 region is CASSSGRATDTQYF. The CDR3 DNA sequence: TGTGCCAGCAGTAGCGGGAGGGCCACAGATACGCAGTATTTT.

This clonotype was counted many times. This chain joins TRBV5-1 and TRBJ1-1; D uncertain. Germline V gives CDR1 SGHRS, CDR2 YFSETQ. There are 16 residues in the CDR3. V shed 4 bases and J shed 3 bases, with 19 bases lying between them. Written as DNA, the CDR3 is TGCGCCAGCAGCCCGGGCCCCTCGGGTCTTTACACTGAAGCTTTCTTT. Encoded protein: CASSPGPSGLYTEAFF.

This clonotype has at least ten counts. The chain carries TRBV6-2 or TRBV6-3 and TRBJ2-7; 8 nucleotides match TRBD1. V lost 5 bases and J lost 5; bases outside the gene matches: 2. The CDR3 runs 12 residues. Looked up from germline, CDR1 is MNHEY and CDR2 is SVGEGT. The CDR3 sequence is CASSQGANEQYF. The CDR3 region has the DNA TGTGCCAGCAGTCAGGGGGCCAACGAGCAGTACTTC.

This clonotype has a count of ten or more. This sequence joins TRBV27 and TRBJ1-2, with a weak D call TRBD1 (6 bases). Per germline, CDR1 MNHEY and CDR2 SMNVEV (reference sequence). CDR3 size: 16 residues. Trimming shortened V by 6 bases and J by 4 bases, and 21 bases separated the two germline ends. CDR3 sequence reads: CASSPMLRETGYGYTF. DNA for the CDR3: TGTGCCAGCAGCCCCATGTTGAGGGAGACAGGCTATGGCTACACCTTC.

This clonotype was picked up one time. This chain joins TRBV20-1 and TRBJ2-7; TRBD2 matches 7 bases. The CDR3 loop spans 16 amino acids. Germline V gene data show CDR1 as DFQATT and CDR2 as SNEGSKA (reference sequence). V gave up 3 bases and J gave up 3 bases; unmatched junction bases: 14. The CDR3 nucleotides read TGCAGTGCTAGTGGTCCGGGCCGGCGGGAGAACTACGAGCAGTACTTC. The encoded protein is CSASGPGRRENYEQYF.

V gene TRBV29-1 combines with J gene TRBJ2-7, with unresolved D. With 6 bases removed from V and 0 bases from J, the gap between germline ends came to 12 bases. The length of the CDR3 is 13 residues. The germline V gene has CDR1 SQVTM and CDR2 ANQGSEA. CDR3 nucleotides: TGCAGCGTAGCTCCAGGTAGCTCCTACGAGCAGTACTTC. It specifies CSVAPGSSYEQYF.

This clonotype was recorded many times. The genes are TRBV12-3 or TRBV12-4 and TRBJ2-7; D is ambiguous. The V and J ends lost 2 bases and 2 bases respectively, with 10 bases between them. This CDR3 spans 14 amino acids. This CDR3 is CASSLSVDPYEQYF. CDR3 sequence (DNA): TGTGCCAGCAGTTTATCGGTGGATCCCTACGAGCAGTACTTC.

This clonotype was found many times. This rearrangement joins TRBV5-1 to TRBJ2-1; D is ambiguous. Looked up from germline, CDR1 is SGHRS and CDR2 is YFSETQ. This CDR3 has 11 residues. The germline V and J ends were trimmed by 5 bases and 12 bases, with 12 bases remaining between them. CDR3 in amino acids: CASRDGPGQFF. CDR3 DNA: TGCGCCAGCAGAGACGGACCCGGGCAGTTCTTC.

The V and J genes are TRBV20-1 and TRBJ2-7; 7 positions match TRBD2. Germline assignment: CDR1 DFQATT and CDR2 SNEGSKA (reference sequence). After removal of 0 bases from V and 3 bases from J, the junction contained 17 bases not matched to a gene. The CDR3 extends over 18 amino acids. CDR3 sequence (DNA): TGCAGTGCTAGAGATTCGCAAGCTAGCGGAGAGACCCACTACGAGCAGTACTTC. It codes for CSARDSQASGETHYEQYF.